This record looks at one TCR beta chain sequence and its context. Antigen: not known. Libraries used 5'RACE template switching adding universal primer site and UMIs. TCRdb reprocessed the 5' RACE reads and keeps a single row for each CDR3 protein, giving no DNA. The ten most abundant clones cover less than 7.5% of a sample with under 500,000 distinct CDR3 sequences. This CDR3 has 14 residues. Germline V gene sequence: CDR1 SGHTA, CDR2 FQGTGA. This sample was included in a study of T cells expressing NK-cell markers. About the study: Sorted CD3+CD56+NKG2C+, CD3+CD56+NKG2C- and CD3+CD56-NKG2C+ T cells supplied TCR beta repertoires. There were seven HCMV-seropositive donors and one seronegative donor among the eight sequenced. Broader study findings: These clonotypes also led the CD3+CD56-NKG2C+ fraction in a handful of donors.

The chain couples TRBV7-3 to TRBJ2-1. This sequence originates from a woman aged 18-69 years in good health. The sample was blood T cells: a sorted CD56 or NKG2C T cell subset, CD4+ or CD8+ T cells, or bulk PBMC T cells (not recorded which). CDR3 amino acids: CASSAGGAYNEQFF.